This TCR beta chain was recorded in a study of CXCR3-negative and CXCR3-positive naive CD8 T cells. Concerning this clonotype: Its antigen is unidentified.

The study's findings and limits: Naive subsets had comparable surface CD5; TCR strength was inferred from TRB CDR3 properties. Naive cells used TRBV-TRBJ genes in much the same way whether CXCR3-negative or CXCR3-positive; memory cells did not. Diversity in memory CD8+ cells fell much lower than the comparably high levels seen in both naive subsets.

In preparing the TRB cDNA libraries, 5' RACE with UMI labels was used. TCRdb derives one entry per CDR3 protein from the 5' RACE reads, leaving out DNA. This sample contains fewer than 55,000 distinct CDR3 sequences. Triplicate sorts of around 300,000 cells per CD8+ subset. The CDR3 is 11 amino acids. The receptor was derived from a human donor in good health. Some clones in this sample may be carry-over from other donors' samples. The J gene is TRBJ2-7, the V gene TRBV12-3 or TRBV12-4. Specimen: naive CXCR3- CD8+ T cells from blood. The subset here: CD45RO-CCR7+CD27+CD95- naive CD8+ T cells lacking CXCR3 (TNR3-). CDR3 in amino acids: CASSFAGEQYF.